This T cell receptor beta chain comes out of a study of cytomegalovirus exposure and HLA in healthy donors. Study conclusions and caveats: Later on, a genetic analysis was performed. It linked a missense variant in DCLRE1C with V- and J-gene trimming of TCR beta.

Germline V gives CDR1 LGHNA, CDR2 YSLEER. The ends were cut back, 4 bases at V and 4 bases at J, with 17 bases in the middle. CDR3 length equals 16 residues. A remark on this clone: Its cognate antigen is unknown.

PCR amplification relied on 60 Vbeta primers (plus 13 Jbeta primers). Assay used: immunoSEQ multiplex PCR; TCRdb lists only in-frame clones, some missing. The sample yields more than 100,000 clones, around 84% seen once. The sample consisted of PBMCs. The chain is built from TRBV4-3 and TRBJ2-1; maybe TRBD2 (6 bases). This clonotype was sampled from a woman in her 30s in good health and CMV-seropositive. CDR3 DNA: TGCGCCAGCAGCCTGGGTAGTGGGGGGTCTTACAATGAGCAGTTCTTC. It codes for CASSLGSGGSYNEQFF.